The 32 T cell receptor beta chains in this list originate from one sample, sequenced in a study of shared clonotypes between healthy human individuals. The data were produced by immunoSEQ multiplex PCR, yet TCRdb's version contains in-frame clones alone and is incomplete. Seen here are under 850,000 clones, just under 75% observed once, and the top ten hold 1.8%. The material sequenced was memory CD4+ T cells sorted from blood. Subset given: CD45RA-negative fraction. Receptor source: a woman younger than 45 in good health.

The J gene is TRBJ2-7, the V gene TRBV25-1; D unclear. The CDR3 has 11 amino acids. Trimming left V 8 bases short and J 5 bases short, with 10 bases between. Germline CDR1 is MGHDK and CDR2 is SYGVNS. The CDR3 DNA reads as TGTGCCAGCCAAAAAATCCACGAGCAGTACTTC. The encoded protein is CASQKIHEQYF.

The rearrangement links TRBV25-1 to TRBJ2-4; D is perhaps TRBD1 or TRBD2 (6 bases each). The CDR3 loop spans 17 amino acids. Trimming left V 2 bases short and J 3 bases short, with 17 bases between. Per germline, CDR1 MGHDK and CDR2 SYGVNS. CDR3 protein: CASSEGGRGNLKNIQYF. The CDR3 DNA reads TGTGCCAGCAGTGAAGGGGGGCGCGGGAACCTCAAAAACATTCAGTACTTC.

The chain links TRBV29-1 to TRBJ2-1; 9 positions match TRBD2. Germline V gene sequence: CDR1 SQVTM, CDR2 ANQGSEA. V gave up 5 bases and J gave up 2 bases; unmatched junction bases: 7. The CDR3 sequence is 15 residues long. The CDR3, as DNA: TGCAGCGTTTTGACTAGCGGCCCCACCTACAATGAGCAGTTCTTC. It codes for CSVLTSGPTYNEQFF.

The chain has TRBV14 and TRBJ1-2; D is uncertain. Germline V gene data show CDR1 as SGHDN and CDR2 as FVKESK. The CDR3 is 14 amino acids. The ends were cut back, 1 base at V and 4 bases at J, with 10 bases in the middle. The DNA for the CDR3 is TGTGCCAGCAGCCAAGGGTCAGGACTCTATGGCTACACCTTC. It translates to CASSQGSGLYGYTF.

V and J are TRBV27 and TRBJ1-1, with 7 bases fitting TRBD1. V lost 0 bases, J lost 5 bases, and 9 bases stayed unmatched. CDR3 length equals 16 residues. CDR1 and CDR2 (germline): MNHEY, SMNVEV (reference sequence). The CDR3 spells CASSLSRGPRGTEAFF. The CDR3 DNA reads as TGTGCCAGCAGTTTATCGAGGGGGCCCCGGGGAACTGAAGCTTTCTTT.

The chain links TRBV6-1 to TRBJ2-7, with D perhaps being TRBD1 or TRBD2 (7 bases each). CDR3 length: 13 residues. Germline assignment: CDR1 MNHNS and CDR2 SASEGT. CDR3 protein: CAARGRETDEQYF. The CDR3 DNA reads TGTGCAGCGAGGGGGCGGGAGACCGACGAGCAGTACTTC.

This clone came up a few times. This CDR3 is CASSARTVNTEAFF. Here the CDR3 DNA reads TGTGCCAGCAGTGCCAGGACAGTTAACACTGAAGCTTTCTTT. This chain uses TRBV2 with TRBJ1-1; possibly TRBD1 for D (6 bases). Germline loops: CDR1 SNHLY, CDR2 FYNNEI. V was clipped by 4 bases and J by 2 bases, with 11 bases between them. The CDR3 spans 14 residues.

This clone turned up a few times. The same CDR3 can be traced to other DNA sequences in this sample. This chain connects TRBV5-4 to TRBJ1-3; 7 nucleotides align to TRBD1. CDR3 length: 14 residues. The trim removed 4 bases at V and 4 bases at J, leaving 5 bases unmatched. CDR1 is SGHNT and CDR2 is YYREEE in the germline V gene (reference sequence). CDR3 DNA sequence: TGTGCCAGCAGCCCGGACAGGCGGGGAAACACCATATATTTT. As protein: CASSPDRRGNTIYF.

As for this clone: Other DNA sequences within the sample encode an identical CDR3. The CDR3 bases are TGTGCCAGCAGTGCCGGGGGGGGGACAGATACGCAGTATTTT. Protein: CASSAGGGTDTQYF. The chain joins TRBV2 to TRBJ2-3; TRBD2 aligns across 8 bases. Germline CDR1 and CDR2: SNHLY and FYNNEI. The ends lost 4 bases at V and 3 bases at J; junction bases unmatched: 3. This CDR3 is 14 amino acids long.

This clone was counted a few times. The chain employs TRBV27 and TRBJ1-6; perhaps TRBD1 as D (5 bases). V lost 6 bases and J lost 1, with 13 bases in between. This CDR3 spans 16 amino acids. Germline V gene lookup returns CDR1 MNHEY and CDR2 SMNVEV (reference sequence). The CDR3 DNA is TGTGCCAGCAGGACCGGGACGGTTTCCTATAATTCACCCCTCCACTTT. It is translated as CASRTGTVSYNSPLHF.

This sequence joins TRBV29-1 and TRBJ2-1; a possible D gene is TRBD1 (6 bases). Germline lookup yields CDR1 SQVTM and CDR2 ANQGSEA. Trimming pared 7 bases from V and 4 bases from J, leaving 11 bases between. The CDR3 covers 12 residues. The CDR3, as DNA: TGCAGCGAGAAGGACAGTTACAATGAGCAGTTCTTC. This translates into CSEKDSYNEQFF.

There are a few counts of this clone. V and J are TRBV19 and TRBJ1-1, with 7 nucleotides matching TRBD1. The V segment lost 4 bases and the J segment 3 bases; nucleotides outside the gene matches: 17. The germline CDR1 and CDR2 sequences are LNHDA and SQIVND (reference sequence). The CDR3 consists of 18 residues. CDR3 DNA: TGTGCCAGTAGTACCTTCCCTTTACAGGGGCAGGCGGACACTGAAGCTTTCTTT. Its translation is CASSTFPLQGQADTEAFF.

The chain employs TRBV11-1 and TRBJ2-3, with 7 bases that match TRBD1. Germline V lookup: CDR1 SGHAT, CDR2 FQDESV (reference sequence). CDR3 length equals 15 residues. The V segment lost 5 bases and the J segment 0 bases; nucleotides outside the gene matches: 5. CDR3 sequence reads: CASSLGTVSTDTQYF. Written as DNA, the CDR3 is TGTGCCAGCAGCCTCGGGACAGTTAGCACAGATACGCAGTATTTT. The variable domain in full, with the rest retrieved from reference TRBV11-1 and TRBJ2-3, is EAEVAQSPRYKITEKSQAVAFWCDPISGHATLYWYRQILGQGPELLVQFQDESVVDDSQLPKDRFSAERLKGVDSTLKIQPAELGDSAMYLCASSLGTVSTDTQYFGPGTRLTVL.

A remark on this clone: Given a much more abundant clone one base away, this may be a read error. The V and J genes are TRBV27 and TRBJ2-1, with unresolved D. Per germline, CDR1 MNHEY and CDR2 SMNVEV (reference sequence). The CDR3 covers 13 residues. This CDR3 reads CAGSFNYHNEQFF. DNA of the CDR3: TGTGCCGGCAGTTTTAATTACCACAATGAGCAGTTCTTC.

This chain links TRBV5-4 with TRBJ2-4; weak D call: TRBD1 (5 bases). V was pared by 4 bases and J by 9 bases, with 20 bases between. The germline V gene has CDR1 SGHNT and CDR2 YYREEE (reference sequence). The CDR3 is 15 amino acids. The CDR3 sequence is CASSPAGWGTAIQYF. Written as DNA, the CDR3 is TGTGCCAGCAGCCCGGCAGGGTGGGGTACGGCCATTCAGTACTTC.

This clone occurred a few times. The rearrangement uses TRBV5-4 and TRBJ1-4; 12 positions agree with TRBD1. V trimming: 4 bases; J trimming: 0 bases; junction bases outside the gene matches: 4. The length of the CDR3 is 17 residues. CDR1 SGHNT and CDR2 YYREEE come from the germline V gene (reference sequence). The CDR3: CASSRDRGLATNEKLFF. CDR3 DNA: TGTGCCAGCAGCAGGGACAGGGGGCTCGCAACTAATGAAAAACTGTTTTTT.

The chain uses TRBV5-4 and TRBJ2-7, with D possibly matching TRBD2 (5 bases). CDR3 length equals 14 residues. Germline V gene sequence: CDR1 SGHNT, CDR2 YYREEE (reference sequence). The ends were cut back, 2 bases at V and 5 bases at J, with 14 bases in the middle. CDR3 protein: CASSFSGAGDEQYF. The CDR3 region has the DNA TGTGCCAGCAGCTTCAGCGGAGCAGGCGACGAGCAGTACTTC. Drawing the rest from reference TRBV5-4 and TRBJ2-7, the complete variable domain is ETGVTQSPTHLIKTRGQQVTLRCSSQSGHNTVSWYQQALGQGPQFIFQYYREEENGRGNFPPRFSGLQFPNYSSELNVNALELDDSALYLCASSFSGAGDEQYFGPGTRLTVT.

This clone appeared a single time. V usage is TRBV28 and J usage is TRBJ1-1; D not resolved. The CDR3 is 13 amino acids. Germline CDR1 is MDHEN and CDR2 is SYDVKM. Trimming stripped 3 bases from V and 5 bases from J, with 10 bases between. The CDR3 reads CASSFGHLTEAFF. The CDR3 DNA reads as TGTGCCAGCAGTTTCGGGCATTTGACTGAAGCTTTCTTT.

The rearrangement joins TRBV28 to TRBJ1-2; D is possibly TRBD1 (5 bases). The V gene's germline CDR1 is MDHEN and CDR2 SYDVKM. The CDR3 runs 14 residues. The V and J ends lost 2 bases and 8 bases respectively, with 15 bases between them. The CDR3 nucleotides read TGTGCCAGCAGTTTAGGGGCAGGGAGAGACGGCTACACCTTC. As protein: CASSLGAGRDGYTF.

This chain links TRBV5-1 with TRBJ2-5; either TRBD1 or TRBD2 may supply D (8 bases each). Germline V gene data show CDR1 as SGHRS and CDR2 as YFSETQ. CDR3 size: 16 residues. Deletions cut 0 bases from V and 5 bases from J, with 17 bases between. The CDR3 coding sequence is TGCGCCAGCAGCTTGGCCGGGAGGGCAGGGGGCGAGACCCAGTACTTC. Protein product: CASSLAGRAGGETQYF. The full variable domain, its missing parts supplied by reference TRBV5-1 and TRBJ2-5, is KAGVTQTPRYLIKTRGQQVTLSCSPISGHRSVSWYQQTPGQGLQFLFEYFSETQRNKGNFPGRFSGRQFSNSRSEMNVSTLELGDSALYLCASSLAGRAGGETQYFGPGTRLLVL.

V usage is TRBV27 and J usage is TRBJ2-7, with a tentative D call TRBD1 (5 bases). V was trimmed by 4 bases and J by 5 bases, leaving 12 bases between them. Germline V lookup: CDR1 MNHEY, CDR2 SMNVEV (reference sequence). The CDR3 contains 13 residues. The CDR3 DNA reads TGTGCCAGCAGTTCGCTTCAGGGCCACGAGCAGTACTTC. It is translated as CASSSLQGHEQYF.

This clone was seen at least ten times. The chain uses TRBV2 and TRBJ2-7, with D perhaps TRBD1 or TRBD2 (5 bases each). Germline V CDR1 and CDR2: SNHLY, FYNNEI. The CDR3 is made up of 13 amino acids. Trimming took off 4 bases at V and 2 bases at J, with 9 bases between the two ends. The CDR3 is CASSVEGPYEQYF. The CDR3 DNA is TGTGCCAGCAGTGTAGAGGGGCCCTACGAGCAGTACTTC.

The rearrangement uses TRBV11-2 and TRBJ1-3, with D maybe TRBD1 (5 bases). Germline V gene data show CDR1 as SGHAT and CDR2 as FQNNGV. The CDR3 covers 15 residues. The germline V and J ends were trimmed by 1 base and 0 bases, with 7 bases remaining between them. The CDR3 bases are TGTGCCAGCAGCTTAGGGGACTTCTCTGGAAACACCATATATTTT. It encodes CASSLGDFSGNTIYF.

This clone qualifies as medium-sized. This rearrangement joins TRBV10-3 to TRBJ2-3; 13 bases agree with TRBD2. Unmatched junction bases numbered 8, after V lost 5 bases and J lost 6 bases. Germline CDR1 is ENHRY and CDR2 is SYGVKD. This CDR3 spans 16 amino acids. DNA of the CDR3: TGTGCCATCAGTCCCTCGGGGACTAGCGGGGAGGATACGCAGTATTTT. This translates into CAISPSGTSGEDTQYF.

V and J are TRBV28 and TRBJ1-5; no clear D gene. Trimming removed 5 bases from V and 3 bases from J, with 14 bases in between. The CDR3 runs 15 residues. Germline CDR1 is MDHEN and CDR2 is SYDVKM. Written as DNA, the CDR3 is TGTGCCAGCAGTCTCGAGGGCGGGAACAATCAGCCCCAGCATTTT. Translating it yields CASSLEGGNNQPQHF.

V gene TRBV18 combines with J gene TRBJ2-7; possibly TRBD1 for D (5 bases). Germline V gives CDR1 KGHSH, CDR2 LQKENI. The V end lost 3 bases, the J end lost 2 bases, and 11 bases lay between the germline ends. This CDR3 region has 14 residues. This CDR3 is CASSPTVGAYEQYF. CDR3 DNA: TGTGCCAGCTCACCGACAGTCGGTGCCTACGAGCAGTACTTC.

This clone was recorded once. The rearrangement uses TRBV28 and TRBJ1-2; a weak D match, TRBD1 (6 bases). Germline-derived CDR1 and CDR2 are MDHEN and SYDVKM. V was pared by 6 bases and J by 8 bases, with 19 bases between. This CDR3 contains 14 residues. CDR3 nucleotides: TGTGCCAGCAGCCTACAGGGAGGGCGAAAGGGCTACACCTTC. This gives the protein CASSLQGGRKGYTF.

CDR3 in amino acids: CASSNHRVQPQHF. The CDR3 DNA follows: TGTGCCAGCAGTAACCACAGGGTGCAGCCCCAGCATTTT. The V and J genes are TRBV6-6 and TRBJ1-5, with D possibly being TRBD1 (6 bases). The germline gives CDR1 MNHNY, CDR2 SVGAGI (reference sequence). CDR3 length: 13 amino acids. V gave up 5 bases and J gave up 7 bases, with 12 bases separating them.

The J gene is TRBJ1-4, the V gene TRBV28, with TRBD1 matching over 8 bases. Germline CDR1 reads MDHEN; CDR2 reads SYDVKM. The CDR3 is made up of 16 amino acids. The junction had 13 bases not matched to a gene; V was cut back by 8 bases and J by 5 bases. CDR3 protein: CASDGAGTGGNEKLFF. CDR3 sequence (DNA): TGTGCCAGCGACGGAGCCGGGACAGGAGGAAATGAAAAACTGTTTTTT.

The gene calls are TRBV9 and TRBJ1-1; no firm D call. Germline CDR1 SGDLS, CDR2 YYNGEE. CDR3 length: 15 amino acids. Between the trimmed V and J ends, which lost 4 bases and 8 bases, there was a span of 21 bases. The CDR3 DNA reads TGTGCCAGCAGCCCAAGCGGAGTCGGTCCAGGAGAAGCTTTCTTT. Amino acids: CASSPSGVGPGEAFF.

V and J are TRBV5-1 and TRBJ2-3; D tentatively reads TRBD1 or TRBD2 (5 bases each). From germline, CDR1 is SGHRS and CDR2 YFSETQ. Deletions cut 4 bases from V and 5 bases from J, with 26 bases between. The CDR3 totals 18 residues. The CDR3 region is CASSRAEYLGDRRDTQYF. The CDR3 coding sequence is TGCGCCAGCAGCCGCGCCGAATATTTGGGGGACCGGAGAGATACGCAGTATTTT.

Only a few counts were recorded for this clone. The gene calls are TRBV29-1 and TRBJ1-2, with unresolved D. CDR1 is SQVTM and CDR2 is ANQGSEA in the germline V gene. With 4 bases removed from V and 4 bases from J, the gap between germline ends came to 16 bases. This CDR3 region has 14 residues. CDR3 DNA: TGCAGCGTTGTGACCTCTCTTCCCTTCTATGGCTACACCTTC. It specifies CSVVTSLPFYGYTF.